The entry below describes one T cell receptor beta chain. Its antigen remains undetermined. The record has no base qualities; no much larger clone is one base away. The sample originates from a study of shared clonotypes between healthy human individuals (TCRdb year 2020). Turning to the overall study: Three men and two women, aged 18 to 49 years, made up the cohort. Per donor, three plates each were used for CD4 naive and CD4 memory, two for CD8 naive, and one for CD8 memory. The study deeply sequenced blood TCR repertoires of five healthy adults to estimate repertoire size and the extent of clonotype sharing between individuals. To increase sequencing depth and limit assay-specific biases, different laboratories used diverse techniques to prepare libraries and sequence TCR repertoires. Leukapheresis yielded between about 0.9 and 9 billion PBMCs per donor.

The research as a whole found: Across a few donors, approximately 4.6% of naive CD4, around 3.5% of naive CD8, 2.3% of memory CD4, and over 0.35% of memory CD8 clonotypes were shared. Incomplete sequencing was indicated by rarefaction of sorted-subset datasets, despite the large sequencing depth. Pairwise subsampling led to the expectation that sequencing depth would affect the degree of clonotype sharing among donors. Sampling was limited to blood, and TCR repertoires in tissue likely differ from TCR repertoires in blood. Because the study included only a small number of donors, the genetic and exposure-history diversity represented was limited. Clonotypes shared by all four sorted-subset donors showed higher generation probabilities than non-shared clonotypes. Naive subsets generally had larger estimated clonotype richness than memory subsets.

Donors were healthy HIV-negative adults with no recently reported acute infections or vaccinations. Every donor was a Caucasian adult living in Nashville, Tennessee, USA. CD4+ T cells were enriched by magnetic negative selection; naive cells were then positively selected on CD45RA, and the negative fraction formed the memory subset. After blood collection by leukapheresis, PBMCs were isolated using Ficoll-Histopaque density gradient centrifugation and then cryopreserved in the vapor phase of liquid nitrogen. Analytical flow cytometry was used to check the purity and quantity of every magnetically sorted T cell population. Genomic DNA was isolated from every sorted fraction and measured by UV absorbance on a Nanodrop 2000c. Via the germline V gene, CDR1 is MNHNS and CDR2 SASEGT. The CDR3 numbers 14 residues from cysteine through phenylalanine. CDR3 DNA is the only sequence kept; it has 42 bases, read in frame from the first base. From V the trimming removes 9 bases and from J it removes 1 base, while the gene matches leave 5 bases of the junction unaccounted for.

Using the deep immunoSEQ assay, TCR CDR3 regions were amplified from genomic DNA by multiplex PCR. Extracted genomic DNA from each cell subset was distributed evenly across all wells of several immunoSEQ 96-well plates, and each plate was treated as a replicate. For sorted subsets, about 210 ng of genomic DNA, equivalent to some 30,000 T cell genomes, went into each replicate PCR. Purified libraries were measured with a Qubit 3.0 fluorometer, size-checked on a Bioanalyzer 2100, and measured again with the KAPA Library Quantification kit. Every immunoSEQ 96-well plate was sequenced on a separate single-read 150-cycle Illumina NextSeq 550 flow cell. The original pipeline was this. The immunoSEQ output contained only junctional sequences without quality scores, so filtering could not match that applied to full-length reads. Sequences were annotated with PyIR, a Python wrapper for IgBLAST v1.9, and V/J genes and CDR3 were assigned using IMGT germline references. Reads were removed for weak V/J assignments (E-value above 1e-6), missing CDR3, stop codons, out-of-frame junctions, or ambiguous translated residues. V3J clonotypes were defined as sequences sharing the same inferred V gene, J gene, and CDR3 amino acid sequence. To compute the percentage overlap between repertoires, the number of shared unique clonotypes was divided by the size of the smaller repertoire. Repertoire richness was assessed with RTK rarefaction, the Chao1 estimator, and Recon v2.1 estimates of unobserved clonotypes. Generation probabilities for all TCRbeta clonotypes obtained by the gDNA method from a handful of donors were computed using OLGA. TCRdb obtained this table from immuneACCESS and retained in-frame rearrangements with V and J assigned. These tables miss some clones; where compared with another copy, unresolved V genes account for less than half of the shortfall, and the remainder is unexplained. Clone size and the V and J calls come from that table; the DNA yielded D and trimming. The sample data list millions of clones, and 90% to 95% of these were observed just once. The top ten constitute under 0.15% of the sample.

The TCR comes from a man between 18 and 29 years old in good health. This sequence uses TRBV6-1 and TRBJ2-5; 10 of the junction bases match TRBD2. The sequenced material came from naive CD4+ T cells sorted from blood. The label giving this sample's cell subset or site can be read as: CD45RA+ positively selected. The nucleotide sequence reads TGTGCCAGTAAAATAGCGGGGGGCCAAGAGACCCAGTACTTC. It specifies CASKIAGGQETQYF.